A single sample is the source of the 25 T cell receptor beta chains below, sequenced in a study of long-term antiretroviral therapy in people with HIV. They ran version v3.0 of the immunoSEQ assay at survey level. TCRdb's copy holds only in-frame clones and misses some; the assay was immunoSEQ multiplex PCR. Of 25,000 to 30,000 clones listed, approximately 80% are singletons. This specimen was unsorted PBMCs, taken 3 years after starting antiretroviral therapy. The source of these receptors is a man aged 40-55 years with HIV.

This chain uses TRBV11-3 with TRBJ2-7; 10 nucleotides align to TRBD2. The V segment lost 6 bases and the J segment 0 bases; nucleotides outside the gene matches: 5. Per the germline V gene, CDR1 is SGHNT and CDR2 is YENEEA. The CDR3 consists of 15 residues. CDR3 DNA sequence: TGTGCCAGCAGTCCCAGCGGGAGGGCCTCCTACGAGCAGTACTTC. Translating it yields CASSPSGRASYEQYF.

The rearrangement links TRBV29-1 to TRBJ2-3; D is unclear. From germline, CDR1 is SQVTM and CDR2 ANQGSEA. The ends were cut back, 1 base at V and 3 bases at J, with 5 bases in the middle. CDR3 size: 12 residues. The CDR3 is CSVEVSTDTQYF. The CDR3, as DNA: TGCAGCGTTGAAGTCAGTACAGATACGCAGTATTTT.

The chain recombines TRBV4-1 with TRBJ1-2; unclear D gene. The germline V gene encodes CDR1 MGHRA and CDR2 YSYEKL. The CDR3 extends over 18 amino acids. V shed 3 bases and J shed 0 bases, with 20 bases lying between them. The CDR3 DNA reads as TGCGCCAGCAGCCAGATGGAGAAAAGGGCAGGAGCTAACTATGGCTACACCTTC. This encodes CASSQMEKRAGANYGYTF.

This clone turned up a few times. The V and J genes are TRBV23-1 and TRBJ1-1; TRBD1 might be the D (5 bases). TRBV23-1 is identified as an open reading frame with a role that is uncertain. The CDR3 is made up of 20 amino acids. The V gene lost 0 bases and the J gene lost 4 bases, with 27 bases spanning the gap. The chain's CDR3 is CASSQSAGDGWWGLFTEAFF. The CDR3 nucleotides are TGCGCCAGCAGTCAATCGGCGGGGGACGGGTGGTGGGGGTTATTCACTGAAGCTTTCTTT.

This rearrangement joins TRBV6-1 to TRBJ2-3; D is perhaps TRBD2 (6 bases). With 6 bases removed from V and 3 bases from J, the gap between germline ends came to 16 bases. Germline CDR1 reads MNHNS; CDR2 reads SASEGT. The CDR3 length is 15 residues. CDR3 bases: TGTGCCAGCAGAACGGCGGGATCAGGGACAGATACGCAGTATTTT. Protein: CASRTAGSGTDTQYF.

The rearrangement uses TRBV13 and TRBJ1-5; D ambiguous. The CDR3 is made up of 15 amino acids. The germline V gene has CDR1 PRHDT and CDR2 FYEKMQ (reference sequence). Trimming removed 0 bases at V and 4 bases at J, with 10 bases between. The CDR3 region has the DNA TGTGCCAGCAGCTTAGGTATGACCGATAATCAGCCCCAGCATTTT. It translates to CASSLGMTDNQPQHF.

The rearrangement links TRBV10-3 to TRBJ1-1; 10 positions agree with TRBD1. The germline gives CDR1 ENHRY, CDR2 SYGVKD. The CDR3 is 17 amino acids. After removal of 7 bases from V and 0 bases from J, the junction contained 11 bases not matched to a gene. The CDR3 sequence is CAIKAGTGAGMNTEAFF. The CDR3 coding sequence is TGTGCCATCAAAGCAGGGACAGGGGCGGGTATGAACACTGAAGCTTTCTTT.

V usage is TRBV2 and J usage is TRBJ2-1; D could derive from TRBD1 or TRBD2 (5 bases each). Germline CDR1 reads SNHLY; CDR2 reads FYNNEI. Trimming removed 6 bases at V and 9 bases at J, with 12 bases between. The CDR3 runs to 12 residues. The CDR3 bases are TGTGCCAGCAGAGGGGACGGTCCTGAGCAGTTCTTC. Translated, it gives CASRGDGPEQFF.

The V call is TRBV7-2, the J call TRBJ2-3; D remains ambiguous. Deletions cut 1 base from V and 0 bases from J, with 8 bases between. CDR3 length: 15 residues. From germline, CDR1 is SGHTA and CDR2 FQGNSA. The DNA for the CDR3 is TGTGCCAGCAGCTTAGTAACAGACAGCACAGATACGCAGTATTTT. Amino acids: CASSLVTDSTDTQYF.

This chain links TRBV7-3 with TRBJ2-7, with 8 bases lining up with TRBD2. Unmatched junction bases numbered 11, after V lost 5 bases and J lost 2 bases. Germline V gives CDR1 SGHTA, CDR2 FQGTGA. This CDR3 is built from 16 residues. CDR3 region: CASSDLAGLIPYEQYF. DNA of the CDR3: TGTGCCAGCAGCGATTTAGCGGGACTCATCCCCTACGAGCAGTACTTC.

The V gene is TRBV7-9, the J gene TRBJ2-2; no clear D gene. CDR1 SEHNR and CDR2 FQNEAQ come from the germline V gene (reference sequence). V gave up 2 bases and J gave up 1 base, with 5 bases separating them. The CDR3 loop spans 14 amino acids. The CDR3 nucleotides read TGTGCCAGCAGCTTATTGCGGAACACCGGGGAGCTGTTTTTT. Amino acid sequence: CASSLLRNTGELFF.

This clone appeared a single time. This sequence joins TRBV6-4 and TRBJ2-1; 8 nucleotides agree with TRBD2. The CDR3 is 15 residues long. The ends lost 3 bases at V and 5 bases at J; junction bases unmatched: 6. Germline V gives CDR1 MRHNA, CDR2 SNTAGT. The CDR3 spells CASSEVGLADNEQFF. The CDR3 region has the DNA TGTGCCAGCAGTGAAGTCGGACTAGCAGACAATGAGCAGTTCTTC.

The rearrangement links TRBV28 to TRBJ2-7; TRBD2 matches 8 bases. Germline CDR1 MDHEN, CDR2 SYDVKM. Germline trimming cut 0 bases from V and 4 bases from J; bases unmatched to any gene: 8. CDR3 length: 16 residues. CDR3: CASSLWAGGSPYEQYF. The CDR3 region has the DNA TGTGCCAGCAGTTTATGGGCGGGGGGCTCCCCTTACGAGCAGTACTTC.

This chain joins TRBV27 and TRBJ1-2, with TRBD1 matching 9 bases. The CDR3 has 13 amino acids. V was clipped by 10 bases and J by 7 bases; unmatched bases: 10. Germline CDR1 MNHEY, CDR2 SMNVEV (reference sequence). CDR3 region: CATSTGGRSGYTF. For the CDR3, the DNA is TGTGCCACCTCGACAGGGGGTAGGAGTGGCTACACCTTC.

The chain couples TRBV9 to TRBJ2-5, with TRBD2 matching over 15 bases. CDR3 length: 18 residues. With V trimmed by 0 bases and J by 5 bases, 8 bases remained unmatched. Germline loops: CDR1 SGDLS, CDR2 YYNGEE. The CDR3 reads CASSVGGTSGGPRETQYF. The CDR3 nucleotides read TGTGCCAGCAGCGTAGGAGGGACTAGCGGGGGGCCACGGGAGACCCAGTACTTC.

This clone has only one observation. The V call is TRBV29-1, the J call TRBJ2-7, with a weak D call TRBD1 (6 bases). The ends were cut back, 0 bases at V and 7 bases at J, with 16 bases in the middle. This CDR3 comprises 14 residues. Germline loops: CDR1 SQVTM, CDR2 ANQGSEA. DNA of the CDR3: TGCAGCGTTGAAGACTTGGACAGCCCTTTAGAGCAGTACTTC. It yields the protein CSVEDLDSPLEQYF.

The CDR3 here is CASSIPTGNEQYF. The CDR3 DNA reads TGCGCCAGCAGCATTCCCACAGGGAACGAGCAGTACTTC. V and J are TRBV5-1 and TRBJ2-7; D possibly corresponds to TRBD1 (6 bases). The V gene lost 4 bases and the J gene lost 5 bases, with 13 bases spanning the gap. CDR1 and CDR2 (germline): SGHRS, YFSETQ. The CDR3 is made up of 13 amino acids. The full variable domain, its missing parts supplied by reference TRBV5-1 and TRBJ2-7, is KAGVTQTPRYLIKTRGQQVTLSCSPISGHRSVSWYQQTPGQGLQFLFEYFSETQRNKGNFPGRFSGRQFSNSRSEMNVSTLELGDSALYLCASSIPTGNEQYFGPGTRLTVT.

This chain links TRBV2 with TRBJ2-7; no clear D. The V end lost 2 bases, the J end lost 0 bases, and 11 bases lay between the germline ends. The CDR3 is 15 amino acids. Germline CDR1 reads SNHLY; CDR2 reads FYNNEI. CDR3 DNA sequence: TGTGCCAGCAGTGAATTTTTACAGACCTCCTACGAGCAGTACTTC. Translation: CASSEFLQTSYEQYF.

The genes are TRBV30 and TRBJ2-7; 10 nucleotides match TRBD2. V dropped 7 bases and J dropped 6; count of bases not matched to a gene: 9. CDR1 is GTSNPN, CDR2 SVGIG, per germline (reference sequence). The CDR3 has 13 amino acids. CDR3 sequence: CAYNGGLAAEQYF. CDR3 sequence (DNA): TGTGCCTACAACGGCGGACTAGCGGCCGAGCAGTACTTC.

The table lists this clone with a count of one. The chain is built from TRBV5-1 and TRBJ1-2; D gene unclear. Germline V CDR1 and CDR2: SGHRS, YFSETQ. The CDR3 is 16 amino acids. The ends were cut back, 1 base at V and 2 bases at J, with 15 bases in the middle. In nucleotides, the CDR3 is TGCGCCAGCAGCTTGACTCCGGTGGACCAGAACTATGGCTACACCTTC. Residues: CASSLTPVDQNYGYTF.

This clone showed up just a few times. The V and J genes are TRBV7-9 and TRBJ1-5; weak D call: TRBD1 (5 bases). This CDR3 contains 13 residues. Germline CDR1 and CDR2: SEHNR and FQNEAQ (reference sequence). The ends were cut back, 2 bases at V and 5 bases at J, with 7 bases in the middle. In DNA, the CDR3 is TGTGCCAGCAGCTTAAGAGGGGATCAGCCCCAGCATTTT. Residues: CASSLRGDQPQHF.

The chain combines TRBV28 with TRBJ2-2; perhaps TRBD2 as D (5 bases). The V end lost 5 bases, the J end lost 10 bases, and 11 bases lay between the germline ends. The CDR3 covers 12 residues. CDR1 is MDHEN and CDR2 is SYDVKM in the germline V gene. The CDR3 coding sequence is TGTGCCAGCAGTCAATTTGGACTGGAGCTGTTTTTT. It encodes CASSQFGLELFF.

The CDR3 DNA reads as TGTGCCAGCAGCTCCTTATACGCTGACGGTGGGGAGACCCAGTACTTC. Translated: CASSSLYADGGETQYF. The chain combines TRBV5-5 with TRBJ2-5; no definite D call. The CDR3 spans 16 residues. Trimming cost V 3 bases and J 5 bases, with 20 bases left between them. CDR1 and CDR2 (germline): SGHKS, YYEKEE (reference sequence).

This sequence joins TRBV5-1 and TRBJ2-1; unclear D gene. Germline loops: CDR1 SGHRS, CDR2 YFSETQ. Trimming took off 4 bases at V and 1 base at J, with 9 bases between the two ends. This CDR3 comprises 14 residues. CDR3 nucleotide sequence: TGCGCCAGCAGCGCGTTAGAATCCTACAATGAGCAGTTCTTC. It translates to CASSALESYNEQFF. Full variable domain (remainder filled in from reference TRBV5-1 and TRBJ2-1): KAGVTQTPRYLIKTRGQQVTLSCSPISGHRSVSWYQQTPGQGLQFLFEYFSETQRNKGNFPGRFSGRQFSNSRSEMNVSTLELGDSALYLCASSALESYNEQFFGPGTRLTVL.

This clone has just one count. The CDR3, as DNA: TGTGCCAGCAGCTGGGACAGGGGCTTGGAAGCTTTCTTT. It specifies CASSWDRGLEAFF. The chain joins TRBV7-8 to TRBJ1-1, with 10 bases aligning to TRBD1. Germline V gene data show CDR1 as SGHVS and CDR2 as FQNEAQ. This CDR3 region has 13 residues. The V gene end was trimmed by 4 bases and the J gene end by 8 bases; junction bases not matched to a gene: 4.